This paragraph covers one TCR beta chain sequence. MiXCR, run by TCRdb on the RT-PCR reads, gives a single entry per CDR3 protein. This sample has more than 500,000 distinct CDR3 sequences, with around 10% found just once. This sample was included in a study of response to subunit inactivated influenza vaccine. The CDR3 is made up of 15 amino acids. The germline V gene encodes CDR1 SEHNR and CDR2 FQNEAQ (reference sequence). Between the trimmed V and J ends, which lost 5 bases and 7 bases, there was a span of 15 bases. This sample was also put to use in a study of T cells expressing NK-cell markers. That work contributes: TCR beta libraries carry UMIs added by 5'RACE template switching. HCMV seropositivity marked seven of the eight sequenced donors; one was seronegative. In a group of 5 to 7 donors, dominant NKG2C+ clonotypes represented about 1.0-7.5% of CD8+ T cells. Several donors' CD3+CD56-NKG2C+ cells were dominated by the same clonotypes.

The receptor was isolated from a man in his fifties who received an inactivated influenza vaccine. The chain recombines TRBV7-9 with TRBJ1-6; the D gene is possibly TRBD1 (6 bases). The sample was PBMCs from blood, taken on the day of vaccination. The CDR3 loop reads CASSPWTALNSPLHF. CDR3 sequence (DNA): TGTGCCAGCAGCCCATGGACAGCGTTAAATTCACCCCTCCACTTT.